This paragraph covers one T cell receptor (beta chain) sequence. The sample belongs to a study of blood T cell repertoires in COVID-19. Clones were read by immunoSEQ multiplex PCR, and TCRdb kept only the in-frame ones, dropping some. In the table there are about 110,000 clones, around three quarters of which are singletons. The TCR originated in a woman aged 55-69 years with acute or convalescent COVID-19. Sequencing was carried out using peripheral blood.

CDR3 DNA sequence: TGTGCCAGCAGTTTGTCGGGACAGGGCTCCTATAATTCACCCCTCCACTTT. This sequence encodes CASSLSGQGSYNSPLHF. The V call is TRBV28, the J call TRBJ1-6, with 9 bases aligning to TRBD1. Germline V gene lookup returns CDR1 MDHEN and CDR2 SYDVKM. V trimming: 3 bases; J trimming: 0 bases; junction bases outside the gene matches: 3. This CDR3 is 17 amino acids long. The variable domain in full, completed from reference TRBV28 and TRBJ1-6, reads DVKVTQSSRYLVKRTGEKVFLECVQDMDHENMFWYRQDPGLGLRLIYFSYDVKMKEKGDIPEGYSVSREKKERFSLILESASTNQTSMYLCASSLSGQGSYNSPLHFGNGTRLTVT.